Presented here are 4 T cell receptor beta chains from one specimen sequenced in a study of T cell changes during pregnancy in multiple sclerosis (dated by TCRdb to between 2018 and 2021). Receptors were amplified or captured by the immunoSEQ multiplex PCR assay. The source is immuneACCESS, and TCRdb retained only in-frame sequences with V and J called. Part of the clones is not carried over; for the studies checked, unresolved V genes explain less than half of this, and the remainder is unexplained. Within this sample are tens of thousands of clones, with approximately 91% of them counted one time only. The top ten hold roughly 1.2% of the sample. This material consisted of peripheral blood, taken after pregnancy. These receptors came from a female donor in good health, enrolled as a control in a pregnancy study.

V gene TRBV28 combines with J gene TRBJ2-7, with 7 bases that match TRBD1. Per germline, CDR1 MDHEN and CDR2 SYDVKM. This CDR3 contains 12 residues. The trim removed 10 bases at V and 7 bases at J, leaving 10 bases unmatched. The DNA for the CDR3 is TGTGCCACGATACAGGGGAGAGAGGAGCAGTACTTC. It specifies CATIQGREEQYF. The whole variable domain, filled in from reference TRBV28 and TRBJ2-7, reads DVKVTQSSRYLVKRTGEKVFLECVQDMDHENMFWYRQDPGLGLRLIYFSYDVKMKEKGDIPEGYSVSREKKERFSLILESASTNQTSMYLCATIQGREEQYFGPGTRLTVT.

The chain uses TRBV28 and TRBJ1-2; 11 bases map to TRBD1. The CDR3 extends over 19 amino acids. Trimming at V came to 2 bases and at J to 3 bases, leaving 14 bases not matched to a gene. CDR1 and CDR2 (germline): MDHEN, SYDVKM. CDR3 in amino acids: CASSLRGPDRGRLDYGYTF. The CDR3 nucleotides read TGTGCCAGCAGTTTAAGGGGCCCGGACAGGGGGCGCCTTGACTATGGCTACACCTTC.

The chain joins TRBV19 to TRBJ1-6, with D uncertain. Between the trimmed V and J ends, which lost 7 bases and 0 bases, there was a span of 10 bases. Germline V gives CDR1 LNHDA, CDR2 SQIVND (reference sequence). The CDR3 runs 15 residues. In nucleotides, the CDR3 is TGTGCCAGTAACCAGGAAGACTCCTATAATTCACCCCTCCACTTT. Translation gives CASNQEDSYNSPLHF.

The genes are TRBV5-1 and TRBJ1-1; 10 bases agree with TRBD1. CDR3 length: 17 residues. The V gene's germline CDR1 is SGHRS and CDR2 YFSETQ. J gave up 0 bases and V 0 bases, and 5 bases lay outside the gene matches. This chain's CDR3 is CASSLGTGGSMNTEAFF. In nucleotides, the CDR3 is TGCGCCAGCAGCTTGGGGACAGGGGGATCCATGAACACTGAAGCTTTCTTT.